The 27 T cell receptor beta chains in this list originate from one sample, sequenced in a study of blood T cell repertoires in COVID-19. Some clones are missing from TCRdb's copy, which holds only in-frame ones; the method was immunoSEQ multiplex PCR. The sample has roughly 130,000 clones; 70% to 85% are singletons. The sequenced sample consisted of peripheral blood. Receptors were obtained from a woman aged 50 to 60 with acute or convalescent COVID-19.

The CDR3 spells CASRKEDIQYF. The CDR3 DNA sequence: TGTGCCAGCAGGAAGGAGGACATTCAGTACTTC. The V and J genes are TRBV12-3 or TRBV12-4 and TRBJ2-4; D possibly corresponds to TRBD2 (5 bases). Trimming cost V 6 bases and J 8 bases, with 8 bases left between them. This CDR3 has 11 residues.

V is TRBV7-3 and J is TRBJ2-6; D gene unclear. This CDR3 region has 14 residues. V was trimmed by 3 bases and J by 1 base, leaving 4 bases between them. CDR1 is SGHTA, CDR2 FQGTGA, per germline. DNA for the CDR3: TGTGCCAGCAGCTTTTCTTCTGGGGCCAACGTCCTGACTTTC. Amino acids: CASSFSSGANVLTF.

Notes on this clone: One junction end does not reproduce the germline sequence, and a read error may be involved. The chain joins TRBV19 to TRBJ2-2; 8 bases map to TRBD2. Germline values: CDR1 LNHDA, CDR2 SQIVND (reference sequence). This CDR3 is built from 15 residues. The CDR3 here is CASRERGTKTGELFF. The CDR3 DNA reads as TGTGCCAGTAGGGAGCGGGGGACGAAGACCGGGGAGCTGTTTTTT.

The chain has TRBV7-9 and TRBJ1-6, with 8 positions matching TRBD1. The CDR3 totals 15 residues. Germline lookup yields CDR1 SEHNR and CDR2 FQNEAQ (reference sequence). The V segment lost 5 bases and the J segment 5 bases; nucleotides outside the gene matches: 5. Here the CDR3 DNA reads TGTGCCAGCAGCCCCGGACAGGGAAATAATTCACCCCTCCACTTT. This codes for CASSPGQGNNSPLHF.

This sequence joins TRBV7-8 and TRBJ1-5; D uncertain. CDR1 is SGHVS and CDR2 is FQNEAQ in the germline V gene. This CDR3 has 15 amino acids. The V gene lost 1 base and the J gene lost 0 bases, with 7 bases spanning the gap. This CDR3 reads CASSLEQSSNQPQHF. Written as DNA, the CDR3 is TGTGCCAGCAGCTTAGAACAGTCTAGCAATCAGCCCCAGCATTTT.

Regarding this clone: Other DNA sequences in this sample translate to the same CDR3. This chain connects TRBV6-1 to TRBJ1-2; D may be TRBD1 (6 bases). Trimming cost V 0 bases and J 4 bases, with 9 bases left between them. The CDR3 is made up of 14 amino acids. Germline V gene sequence: CDR1 MNHNS, CDR2 SASEGT. In DNA, the CDR3 is TGTGCCAGCAGTGAAGCGCTACAGGGCTATGGCTACACCTTC. Translation: CASSEALQGYGYTF.

V is TRBV4-2 and J is TRBJ1-6, with 10 bases lining up with TRBD1. The CDR3 sequence is 14 residues long. Losses at the gene ends were 4 bases for V and 7 bases for J; bases not matched to a gene: 1. Per germline, CDR1 LGHNA and CDR2 YNFKEQ. CDR3 in amino acids: CASSPGQGNSPLHF. CDR3 nucleotides: TGTGCCAGCAGCCCGGGACAGGGGAATTCACCCCTCCACTTT.

The chain joins TRBV2 to TRBJ1-2; 9 bases are shared with TRBD1. With V trimmed by 6 bases and J by 8 bases, 7 bases remained unmatched. The germline gives CDR1 SNHLY, CDR2 FYNNEI. The length of the CDR3 is 13 residues. CDR3 coding DNA: TGTGCCAGCAGCGGACAGGGGATCAAAGGCTACACCTTC. It yields the protein CASSGQGIKGYTF.

This chain links TRBV7-9 with TRBJ2-1; 11 bases line up with TRBD2. There are 16 residues in the CDR3. V gave up 5 bases and J gave up 6 bases; unmatched junction bases: 9. The germline V gene has CDR1 SEHNR and CDR2 FQNEAQ (reference sequence). CDR3 loop: CASSPLAGVPGNEQFF. CDR3 DNA sequence: TGTGCCAGCAGCCCACTAGCGGGGGTCCCTGGCAATGAGCAGTTCTTC.

This chain joins TRBV7-9 and TRBJ2-5; TRBD2 matches at 10 bases. The length of the CDR3 is 15 residues. J was trimmed by 1 base and V by 4 bases; bases with no gene match: 3. Germline V gene sequence: CDR1 SEHNR, CDR2 FQNEAQ (reference sequence). The CDR3 nucleotides read TGTGCCAGCAGCTCACTAGCGGGGCCCCAAGAGACCCAGTACTTC. It encodes CASSSLAGPQETQYF.

This CDR3 is CASSDTGNTEAFF. The CDR3, as DNA: TGTGCCAGCAGCGACACAGGGAACACTGAAGCTTTCTTT. V gene TRBV9 combines with J gene TRBJ1-1; D is possibly TRBD1 (5 bases). V was cut by 3 bases and J by 1 base, with 7 bases left in between. Germline V gene sequence: CDR1 SGDLS, CDR2 YYNGEE. This CDR3 is built from 13 residues.

This chain connects TRBV3-1 (or the pseudogene TRBV3-2) to TRBJ2-3; 9 nucleotides line up with TRBD2. Germline lookup yields CDR1 LGHDT and CDR2 YNNKEL (reference sequence). This CDR3 is built from 16 residues. J was trimmed by 0 bases and V by 1 base; bases with no gene match: 2. As DNA, the CDR3 is TGTGCCAGCAGCCAAGTCAGCGGGGGGAGCACAGATACGCAGTATTTT. Translating gives CASSQVSGGSTDTQYF.

This clone is a singleton in its sample. V gene TRBV19 combines with J gene TRBJ2-3; D perhaps matches TRBD2 (6 bases). Trimming removed 5 bases from V and 4 bases from J, with 10 bases in between. The CDR3 consists of 13 residues. From germline, CDR1 is LNHDA and CDR2 SQIVND (reference sequence). CDR3 nucleotide sequence: TGTGCCAGTAGTGAGACTAGGGCAGATACGCAGTATTTT. It is translated as CASSETRADTQYF.

The chain is built from TRBV4-1 and TRBJ1-1; TRBD1 matches 8 bases. The CDR3 has 15 residues. Germline values: CDR1 MGHRA, CDR2 YSYEKL. V lost 2 bases and J lost 3; bases outside the gene matches: 5. The CDR3 DNA is TGCGCCAGCAGCCAAAAAACAGGGGGGGACACTGAAGCTTTCTTT. This encodes CASSQKTGGDTEAFF.

This clone was found many times. The chain is built from TRBV4-1 and TRBJ1-3, with D hard to call. With 0 bases removed from V and 4 bases from J, the gap between germline ends came to 4 bases. The germline CDR1 and CDR2 sequences are MGHRA and YSYEKL. The CDR3 consists of 13 residues. The CDR3 nucleotides read TGCGCCAGCAGCCAAGATCTAGGAAACACCATATATTTT. It codes for CASSQDLGNTIYF.

V is TRBV7-8 and J is TRBJ2-1; 8 bases match TRBD1. CDR1 and CDR2 (germline): SGHVS, FQNEAQ. Trimming cost V 4 bases and J 3 bases; bases outside gene matches: 14. The CDR3 spans 18 residues. The CDR3 nucleotides read TGTGCCAGCAGCTCCGATCGAGCGGACAGGGATTTCTACAATGAGCAGTTCTTC. This codes for CASSSDRADRDFYNEQFF.

The V gene is TRBV5-1, the J gene TRBJ2-1; 8 bases agree with TRBD2. The CDR3 loop spans 12 amino acids. Germline CDR1 is SGHRS and CDR2 is YFSETQ. The V segment lost 4 bases and the J segment 15 bases; nucleotides outside the gene matches: 9. For the CDR3, the DNA is TGCGCCAGCAGCCCAATGACTAGCGTTTCGTTCTTC. Residues: CASSPMTSVSFF.

This rearrangement joins TRBV3-1 (or the pseudogene TRBV3-2) to TRBJ2-1, with 15 bases identical to TRBD2. Losses at the gene ends were 0 bases for V and 6 bases for J; bases not matched to a gene: 6. Germline assignment: CDR1 LGHDT and CDR2 YNNKEL (reference sequence). The length of the CDR3 is 18 residues. Here the CDR3 reads CASSQDGTSGGFINEQFF. CDR3 DNA: TGTGCCAGCAGCCAAGATGGGACTAGCGGGGGGTTTATCAATGAGCAGTTCTTC.

This clone was found once. V gene TRBV5-4 combines with J gene TRBJ2-3; D is unresolved. V was cut by 2 bases and J by 3 bases, with 10 bases left in between. Germline V lookup: CDR1 SGHNT, CDR2 YYREEE (reference sequence). The CDR3 is 14 amino acids. CDR3 DNA sequence: TGTGCCAGCAGCTTTAGTCCCGGTACAGATACGCAGTATTTT. Encoded protein: CASSFSPGTDTQYF.

The CDR3 bases are TGCGCCAGCAGCCACGACGGCCCAGGGTACACCGGGGAGCTGTTTTTT. This encodes CASSHDGPGYTGELFF. The chain recombines TRBV4-1 with TRBJ2-2; D may be TRBD1 (5 bases). Germline V lookup: CDR1 MGHRA, CDR2 YSYEKL. The CDR3 has 16 residues. V lost 3 bases to trimming and J lost 3 bases, with 14 bases between them.

The V call is TRBV5-1, the J call TRBJ2-2; possibly TRBD1 for D (6 bases). The ends were cut back, 4 bases at V and 6 bases at J, with 16 bases in the middle. Germline CDR1 SGHRS, CDR2 YFSETQ. CDR3 length: 15 amino acids. The CDR3 coding sequence is TGCGCCAGCAGCCCCGGGACACTCAATTCCGGGGAGCTGTTTTTT. Translated, it gives CASSPGTLNSGELFF.

The rearrangement links TRBV30 to TRBJ1-2; D perhaps matches TRBD1 (6 bases). Trimming left V 2 bases short and J 7 bases short, with 14 bases between. The CDR3 is 13 residues long. Looked up from germline, CDR1 is GTSNPN and CDR2 is SVGIG (reference sequence). This CDR3 is CAWSRGDISGYTF. CDR3 coding DNA: TGTGCCTGGAGTCGGGGGGACATATCTGGCTACACCTTC.

The genes are TRBV5-1 and TRBJ1-4; TRBD1 might be the D (6 bases). Trimming cost V 4 bases and J 4 bases, with 14 bases left between them. The germline V gene encodes CDR1 SGHRS and CDR2 YFSETQ. The CDR3 runs to 15 residues. The CDR3 DNA reads as TGCGCCAGCAGCGTTCAGGGGAGGGGTAATGAAAAACTGTTTTTT. As protein: CASSVQGRGNEKLFF.

The chain joins TRBV19 to TRBJ2-2, with TRBD1 as a possible D gene (5 bases). CDR1 is LNHDA and CDR2 is SQIVND in the germline V gene (reference sequence). With 3 bases removed from V and 2 bases from J, the gap between germline ends came to 7 bases. The CDR3 contains 14 residues. The CDR3 spells CASSMTANTGELFF. CDR3 DNA: TGTGCCAGTAGTATGACAGCAAACACCGGGGAGCTGTTTTTT. The full variable domain, its missing parts supplied by reference TRBV19 and TRBJ2-2, is DGGITQSPKYLFRKEGQNVTLSCEQNLNHDAMYWYRQDPGQGLRLIYYSQIVNDFQKGDIAEGYSVSREKKESFPLTVTSAQKNPTAFYLCASSMTANTGELFFGEGSRLTVL.

The genes are TRBV19 and TRBJ2-1; a possible D gene is TRBD1 (5 bases). The CDR3 is 14 residues long. CDR1 and CDR2 from the germline V gene are LNHDA and SQIVND (reference sequence). V lost 6 bases and J lost 7, with 16 bases in between. The CDR3 coding sequence is TGTGCCAGTAGGGGGCAGGTGCCTTGTAATGAGCAGTTCTTC. It yields the protein CASRGQVPCNEQFF.

CDR3 sequence: CASSSRTDISGNTIYF. The CDR3 nucleotides are TGTGCCAGCAGCTCGCGGACGGACATTTCTGGAAACACCATATATTTT. V and J are TRBV9 and TRBJ1-3; a weak D match, TRBD1 (5 bases). This CDR3 comprises 16 residues. Trimming removed 4 bases at V and 1 base at J, with 15 bases between. CDR1 and CDR2 from the germline V gene are SGDLS and YYNGEE.

The chain uses TRBV11-2 and TRBJ1-5; possible D gene TRBD1, 5 bases. Germline lookup yields CDR1 SGHAT and CDR2 FQNNGV. V lost 5 bases to trimming and J lost 5 bases, with 16 bases between them. The CDR3 covers 15 residues. In nucleotides, the CDR3 is TGTGCCAGCAGCCAGACGGTGGGGGGGGATCAGCCCCAGCATTTT. Translated: CASSQTVGGDQPQHF.